This is a list of T cell receptor beta chains from one sample in a study of vaccination and CD4 T cells after COVID-19. These receptors are not linked to any known antigen. Each CDR3 protein is one row after TCRdb ran MiXCR on the PCR reads. This table has tens of thousands of distinct CDR3 sequences, approximately 29% appearing once. The specimen comprised CD4+ T cells from blood, cultured in vitro, sampled about 7 months after SARS-CoV-2 vaccination. All receptors derive from a human donor who had recovered from COVID-19. The CDR3 runs from the conserved cysteine through the conserved F or W. Each record gives: V gene, clone size, D gene, J gene, CDR3 protein, CDR3 DNA. The D gene is left open where the match is weak. Rows may omit the clone size; those that give it use once, few, many or a size class.

TRBV7-3	few	TRBD1	TRBJ1-2	CASSPGTGGYTF	TGTGCCAGCAGTCCCGGGACAGGTGGCTACACCTTC
TRBV20-1	-	TRBD2	TRBJ2-7	CSARGTSGSQTYEQYF	TGCAGTGCTCGGGGGACTAGCGGGAGTCAGACCTACGAGCAGTACTTC
TRBV15	-	-	TRBJ2-7	CATSPFFSSYEQYF	TGTGCCACCAGCCCCTTTTTTAGCTCCTACGAGCAGTACTTC
TRBV4-2	-	-	TRBJ1-1	CASSQDLRRTNTEAFF	TGTGCCAGCAGCCAAGATCTTCGGCGGACGAACACTGAAGCTTTCTTT
TRBV5-6	-	TRBD2	TRBJ2-5	CASSLSSGGVSGETQYF	TGTGCCAGCAGCTTGTCGAGCGGGGGGGTCTCCGGGGAGACCCAGTACTTC
TRBV6-1	-	-	TRBJ2-1	CASSSVGGNEQFF	TGTGCCAGCAGCTCGGTTGGGGGGAATGAGCAGTTCTTC
TRBV19	few	-	TRBJ1-2	CASSIGRGYGYTF	TGTGCCAGTAGTATCGGGCGGGGCTATGGCTACACCTTC
TRBV20-1	-	-	TRBJ1-2	CSASRGGYGYTF	TGCAGTGCTAGCAGGGGCGGCTATGGCTACACCTTC
TRBV7-3	once	TRBD2	TRBJ2-3	CASSLLSSAGEGPDTQYF	TGTGCCAGCAGCTTACTTTCTTCAGCGGGAGAGGGCCCAGATACGCAGTATTTT
TRBV6-1	-	TRBD1	TRBJ2-7	CASSLTGENEQYF	TGTGCCAGCAGTCTGACAGGGGAGAACGAGCAGTACTTC
TRBV4-1	-	TRBD1	TRBJ2-7	CASSPRDRAYEQYF	TGCGCCAGCAGTCCAAGAGACAGGGCCTACGAGCAGTACTTC
TRBV9	-	-	TRBJ1-1	CASSVATGLGGTEAFF	TGTGCCAGCAGCGTAGCTACGGGGCTCGGGGGCACTGAAGCTTTCTTT
TRBV6-1	-	TRBD1	TRBJ1-6	CASRPGTVLYSPLHF	TGTGCCAGCAGACCCGGGACAGTTCTATATTCACCCCTCCACTTT
TRBV18	-	TRBD1	TRBJ2-5	CASSGQTGGQETQYF	TGTGCCAGCTCAGGACAGACAGGGGGCCAAGAGACCCAGTACTTC
TRBV6-1	large	TRBD1	TRBJ2-7	CASSELGQVGLQYF	TGTGCCAGCAGTGAACTGGGACAGGTTGGGTTGCAGTACTTC
TRBV6-1	-	-	TRBJ1-5	CASRDSNWSPQHF	TGTGCCAGCAGAGACAGCAACTGGTCGCCCCAGCATTTT
TRBV12-3/TRBV12-4	-	-	TRBJ1-2	CATKSRVNYGYTF	TGTGCCACGAAGTCCCGGGTCAACTATGGCTACACCTTC
TRBV18	-	-	TRBJ1-2	CASSPPSLPANYGYTF	TGTGCCAGCTCACCCCCCAGTCTCCCAGCTAACTATGGCTACACCTTC
TRBV7-2	-	-	TRBJ2-3	CASSSQGSTDTQYF	TGTGCCAGCAGCTCTCAGGGGAGCACAGATACGCAGTATTTT
TRBV12-3/TRBV12-4	-	-	TRBJ1-5	CASQKWGRQPQHF	TGTGCCAGCCAAAAGTGGGGACGGCAGCCCCAGCATTTT
TRBV7-3	once	-	TRBJ2-1	CASSLRAWAVPGTNEQFF	TGTGCCAGCAGCTTAAGGGCTTGGGCGGTCCCCGGGACGAATGAGCAGTTCTTC
TRBV6-2/TRBV6-3	-	TRBD1	TRBJ1-2	CASRMGTGMTNYGYTF	TGTGCCAGCAGGATGGGGACAGGGATGACTAACTATGGCTACACCTTC
TRBV11-3	-	-	TRBJ2-7	CASSLDQVREQYF	TGTGCCAGCAGCTTAGATCAGGTGCGTGAGCAGTACTTC
TRBV20-1	-	-	TRBJ1-1	CSGSQGNTEAFF	TGCAGTGGATCACAGGGGAACACTGAAGCTTTCTTT
TRBV7-9	few	-	TRBJ2-5	CASSFYGHVEETQYF	TGTGCCAGCAGCTTCTACGGTCATGTCGAAGAGACCCAGTACTTC
TRBV11-1	-	TRBD1	TRBJ1-3	CASSLTGTGNTIYF	TGTGCCAGCAGCTTGACAGGGACTGGAAACACCATATATTTT
TRBV7-2	few	TRBD2	TRBJ2-1	CASSLAERGGPNEQFF	TGTGCCAGCAGCTTAGCGGAGCGGGGGGGTCCGAATGAGCAGTTCTTC
TRBV30	-	TRBD1	TRBJ1-5	CAWSARDRGIQPQHF	TGTGCCTGGAGTGCCCGGGACAGGGGTATTCAGCCCCAGCATTTT
TRBV11-3	-	-	TRBJ2-2	CASSLWAGNTGELFF	TGTGCCAGCAGCTTATGGGCCGGGAATACCGGGGAGCTGTTTTTT
TRBV1	few	-	TRBJ2-1	CTSSARSLAGVYEQFF	TGCACCAGCAGCGCAAGGTCCCTAGCGGGGGTTTATGAGCAGTTCTTT
TRBV20-1	-	TRBD1	TRBJ1-6	CSALGQDYNSPLHF	TGCAGTGCTCTAGGACAGGACTATAATTCACCCCTCCACTTT
TRBV6-5	-	-	TRBJ2-7	CASSYSQTPPLLRYF	TGTGCCAGCAGTTACTCACAGACCCCCCCTCTCTTACGGTACTTC
TRBV6-5	few	-	TRBJ1-1	CASSYMMNTEAFF	TGTGCCAGCAGTTATATGATGAACACTGAAGCTTTCTTT
TRBV5-4	-	-	TRBJ2-2	CASSQGTIRTGELFF	TGTGCCAGCAGCCAAGGGACAATAAGAACCGGGGAGCTGTTTTTT
TRBV6-5	few	-	TRBJ2-7	CASSYEQVEAPMMYF	TGTGCCAGCAGTTATGAGCAAGTTGAGGCACCTATGATGTACTTC
TRBV15	few	-	TRBJ2-5	CATSRNAQGSGTQYF	TGTGCCACCAGCAGGAACGCTCAGGGAAGCGGGACCCAGTACTTC
TRBV11-1	-	-	TRBJ2-3	CASSVSNEGTDTQYF	TGTGCCAGCAGCGTAAGTAACGAGGGCACAGATACGCAGTATTTT
TRBV7-2	few	TRBD2	TRBJ2-2	CASRLAGFGELFF	TGTGCCAGCAGACTAGCGGGGTTCGGGGAGCTGTTTTTT
TRBV6-1	medium-sized	TRBD1	TRBJ1-6	CATTDRVSPLHF	TGTGCCACCACGGACAGGGTTTCACCCCTCCACTTT
TRBV20-1	-	TRBD1	TRBJ1-2	CSARVSRTGGYTF	TGCAGTGCTAGAGTATCCAGGACAGGAGGCTACACCTTC
TRBV19	-	-	TRBJ2-7	CASSRGLYEQYF	TGTGCCAGTAGCAGGGGTCTGTACGAGCAGTACTTC
TRBV2	-	-	TRBJ1-1	CASSQRGRGNTEAFF	TGTGCCAGCAGCCAAAGGGGACGAGGGAACACTGAAGCTTTCTTT